Described below is a single T cell receptor (beta chain) sequence and its context. Its antigen target is currently unknown. Base qualities are not at hand, and no much larger clone is one base apart. In light of the paper, this sample's treatment or condition label describes: in vitro stimulation with specific CMV peptide epitopes to enrich CMV-specific T cells. The data are from a study of T cell repertoires in cytomegalovirus infection (dated by TCRdb to the late 2010s). Regarding the study in general: Recently identified HLA-C-restricted CMV epitopes, whose presentation resists viral immunomodulation, were targeted by peptide stimulations together with well-studied HLA-B-restricted epitopes. Because public TCR beta signatures pointed to carriage of CMV infection together with the matching HLA type, the HLA type of each donor mattered for the analysis.

Overall study results and their limits: The ex vivo response was dominated by HLA-C-restricted CMV-specific TCR beta clonotypes, which also provided the single most frequent clonotype in two of eight donors. Carriers of CMV infection plus the relevant HLA type were discriminated by the cumulative frequency of public TCR beta family members in the study cohort and in an independent roughly 340-donor cohort.

Sequencing instrument: Illumina HiSeq 1500. The raw public data were reprocessed by TCRdb itself: fastp quality trimming at Q25, MiXCR clonotype calling, in-frame beta chains only. One record per CDR3 amino acid sequence lists the most common genes and DNA. This sample holds around 340,000 distinct CDR3 sequences; roughly 29% were observed only once. 15% to 25% of the sample goes to the ten largest clones. The TCR sequence derives from a human donor in good health (CMV status not recorded). Some clones in this sample may be carry-over from other donors' samples. Sequences were derived from cultured PBMCs, sampled from culture after CMV antigen stimulation.

The CDR3 region has the sequence CASSLWRELDTQYF. The nucleotide sequence reads as follows: TGTGCCAGCAGTTTATGGCGGGAGTTAGATACGCAGTATTTT. In this chain, TRBV28 is recombined with TRBJ2-3, with 7 middle bases fitting TRBD2. The CDR3 runs 14 amino acids, cysteine and phenylalanine included. This entry keeps only the CDR3 DNA: 42 bases, framed from base 1. From the germline V gene, CDR1 is MDHEN and CDR2 is SYDVKM. Trimming removed 0 bases from V and 5 bases from J; the gene matches leave 2 bases unexplained. This CDR3, with the reference TRBV28 and TRBJ2-3 proteins standing in past its ends, gives the full variable domain DVKVTQSSRYLVKRTGEKVFLECVQDMDHENMFWYRQDPGLGLRLIYFSYDVKMKEKGDIPEGYSVSREKKERFSLILESASTNQTSMYLCASSLWRELDTQYFGPGTRLTVL.